This T cell receptor (beta chain) was retrieved from a study of blood T cell repertoires in COVID-19 (dated by TCRdb to the early 2020s). With regard to the full study: The collaborator samples originated in the United States, Italy and Spain and spanned the acute and convalescent phases of COVID-19. The material from the prospective study consisted of cDNA or gDNA derived from T cells, B-cell-depleted T cells, or PBMCs. Subjects who had been exposed to COVID-19, were actively infected with it, or had recovered from it provided the deeply sampled blood TCRbeta repertoires that made up the dataset. The repertoires were released in a freely available public database intended as a resource for research on the immune response to SARS-CoV-2. The samples were drawn from the first 160 participants of the ongoing ImmuneRACE study and from 950 to 1,500 subjects provided by 6 global collaborators. Sample metadata almost always included a de-identified subject ID, COVID-19 status, age in years and sex. HLA class I and class II types, where available, came from metadata supplied by the sample provider rather than from assay-based typing.

TCRbeta CDR3 regions were amplified from genomic DNA using the immunoSEQ Assay, a bias-controlled multiplex PCR. The paper's processing steps were these. The number of nucleated cells in each sample was estimated from the amplification of reference gene primers within the assay. To quantify the absolute abundance of each unique TCRbeta CDR3 rearrangement, sequence reads were collapsed and filtered. Productive Simpson clonality was computed per sample as the square root of Simpson's diversity index over productive rearrangements. TCRdb provides this immuneACCESS table in a form limited to in-frame rearrangements. Some clones are lacking; in checked studies, under half of them reflect an unresolved V gene, and why the rest are absent is not known. D and trimming were read from the DNA, whereas the V and J calls and clone size are those reported in that table. This sample comprises some 370,000 clones, around 87% of them detected only once. In total, the top ten clones hold about 10% of the sample.

As for this clone: This clone's antigen is unknown. No base quality information exists; no much larger clone differs at one position.

One collaborating source in Seattle enrolled patients during active infection and followed them longitudinally through the course of disease. Collaborating institutions collected whole blood in K2EDTA tubes following their own protocols. For TCRbeta analysis, collaborator samples were shipped as frozen whole blood, as isolated PBMCs, or as DNA extracted from either sample type. Beyond this particular receptor, the publication reports: How much clinical and demographic metadata was included differed by source and by participant, and the metadata was provided uncurated.

CDR1 MNHNS and CDR2 SASEGT were looked up in the germline V gene. Germline trimming amounts to 2 bases on V and 8 bases on J, with 7 as the count of junction bases outside the gene matches. Measured from the cysteine to the phenylalanine, the CDR3 is 14 residues long. Only the CDR3 DNA is retained, 42 bases long and in frame from the first base. The rearranged segments are TRBV6-1 and TRBJ1-2, with 8 bases aligning to TRBD1. The sequence was obtained from a woman aged 25 to 39 with COVID-19, enrolled during active disease. The sequenced material came from peripheral blood. The DNA sequence is as follows: TGTGCCAGCAGTGAACCCCAGGGGGCTGGCGGCTACACCTTC. Its protein product is CASSEPQGAGGYTF.